The T cell receptor beta chain under discussion was sequenced for a study of blood T cell repertoires in COVID-19. Study-wide context: Samples taken during acute and convalescent COVID-19 were collected in the United States, Italy and Spain. PBMCs, B-cell-depleted T cells, or T cells were the source of the cDNA or gDNA that made up the material.

Original processing notes: Scientists estimated how many nucleated cells there were by amplifying reference gene primers. Only in-frame clones appear in the TCRdb table, and some are missing; sequencing was by immunoSEQ multiplex PCR. That table supplies the V and J calls and clone size; D and trimming were determined from the DNA. The repertoire includes about 160,000 clones, more than 65% of them detected once, and 7% to 10% sits in the top ten. Germline V gene sequence: CDR1 MGHRA, CDR2 YSYEKL. The CDR3 covers 14 residues. V dropped 3 bases and J dropped 12 bases, with 21 bases sitting between them. Seattle enrolled patients during active infection and tracked them longitudinally.

The TCR was taken from a woman aged 60-75 years with COVID-19, enrolled during active disease. The gene calls are TRBV4-1 and TRBJ2-7, with D possibly TRBD2 on 6 matching bases. The sample taken for sequencing was peripheral blood. In DNA form, the CDR3 reads TGCGCCAGCAGCCATCGGGGCGATACGGGAGAATTGTACTTC. Residues: CASSHRGDTGELYF.